This T cell receptor beta chain was identified during a study of blood T cell repertoires in COVID-19. In the study overall: Sites in the United States, Italy and Spain provided acute and convalescent COVID-19 samples. T cells, B-cell-depleted T cells, or PBMCs provided the cDNA or gDNA that served as material.

Authors' analysis steps: Amplifying reference gene primers gave estimates of nucleated cell counts. Clones were read by immunoSEQ multiplex PCR, and TCRdb kept only the in-frame ones, dropping some. V and J calls and clone size are given by that table; D and trimming were obtained from the DNA. The sample yields 220,000 or so clones, around 83% seen once. The TCR comes from a man aged 50-60 years who had recovered from COVID-19. The sequencing input was peripheral blood.

The CDR3 reads CASSDTRWGDRGRRAFF. As DNA, the CDR3 is TGTGCCAGCAGTGACACACGATGGGGGGACAGGGGGCGTCGAGCTTTCTTT. The genes are TRBV6-4 and TRBJ1-1; 12 nucleotides agree with TRBD1. Germline V gene data show CDR1 as MRHNA and CDR2 as SNTAGT. CDR3 length: 17 amino acids. With V trimmed by 2 bases and J by 10 bases, 14 bases remained unmatched.